This T cell receptor (beta chain) was recovered during a study of vaccination effects on CD4 cells after COVID-19. Study at large: Once vaccinated, a few convalescent patients were sampled both early and late afterward. Post-vaccine draws lagged the second dose by a median of 72 days. Fewer than 2.5 million PBMC were seeded per well and grown in the presence of 9 to 10 IU/ml IL-2 and about 10 ug/ml peptides. Whole-study results and caveats: Spike-reactive clones found after vaccination in convalescents were mainly new vaccine-induced clones.

The protocol was immunoSEQ multiplex PCR, while the TCRdb copy is restricted to in-frame clones and leaves out a portion. The sample contains around 50,000 clones, over 60% of which appear only once. Concerning this clone itself: The target antigen is unknown.

Trimming took 5 bases from V and 3 from J; bases not matched to a gene: 10. Looked up from germline, CDR1 is SGHAT and CDR2 is FQDESV (reference sequence). This CDR3 comprises 16 residues. The authors isolated CD4+ T cells after approximately 9 days of culture. By PCR, the person was confirmed to have had SARS-CoV-2 infection between March and December 2020. Participants received two doses of either the BNT162b2 or mRNA-1273 vaccine. V and J are TRBV11-1 and TRBJ2-7; 10 positions match TRBD2. Sequenced here: CD4+ T cells from PBMCs cultured without peptide, sampled after COVID-19 vaccination. The receptor was derived from a human donor who had a prior SARS-CoV-2 infection. CDR3 sequence reads: CASSLKWTSGFYEQYF. CDR3 bases: TGTGCCAGCAGCCTCAAATGGACTAGCGGATTCTACGAGCAGTACTTC.